The clone carrying this TCR beta chain was seen a single time. Its target is unknown. The record originates from a study of untreated major depressive disorder. Germline CDR1 and CDR2: MNHNY and SVGAGI (reference sequence). The CDR3 covers 13 residues. With 3 bases removed from V and 4 bases from J, the gap between germline ends came to 10 bases. Using immunoSEQ multiplex PCR, the repertoire was profiled, and TCRdb retains in-frame clones only, with some absent. There are tens of thousands of clones in the sample; approximately 92% occur only once, and roughly 0.31% lies in the top ten. Study-wide findings and caveats: TRBV05-01 (Vbeta 5.1) usage was higher in CD4+ T cells of depressed patients than controls.

This chain connects TRBV6-6 to TRBJ2-7; tentative D call: TRBD1 (5 bases). The sample consisted of CD4+ T cells from PBMCs. This TCR was recovered from a man younger than 40 in good health. The CDR3 DNA reads as TGTGCCAGCAGTTATAGGACATTTTACGAGCAGTACTTC. This encodes CASSYRTFYEQYF.